The text below deals with one T cell receptor beta chain. Its target is unknown. Some clones are missing from TCRdb's copy, which holds only in-frame ones; the method was immunoSEQ multiplex PCR. The sample contains under 35,000 clones, 80% to 90% of which appear only once. Germline CDR1 SGDLS, CDR2 YYNGEE. Germline trimming cut 3 bases from V and 7 bases from J; bases unmatched to any gene: 7. The CDR3 length is 15 residues. This entry comes from a study of T cell responses to AZD1222 COVID-19 vaccine. Study background: Second doses at about 4 or about 12 weeks were pooled. Overall study findings and caveats: It was only after the peak T cell response that any repertoires were sampled. Breadth and depth of Spike-specific TCRs rose after two AZD1222 doses.

The chain is built from TRBV9 and TRBJ2-1, with TRBD1 matching 10 bases. This TCR was recovered from an adult in good health. The sequencing used peripheral blood, collected on day 0 of AZD1222 vaccination. CDR3 sequence: CASSATGTGANEQFF. The CDR3 DNA reads as TGTGCCAGCAGCGCAACCGGGACAGGGGCGAATGAGCAGTTCTTC.